The rows below give T cell receptor beta chains drawn from one sample of a study of blood T cell repertoires in COVID-19. The assay was immunoSEQ multiplex PCR, and TCRdb's table has in-frame clones only and misses some. The sample has roughly 100,000 clones; 84% are singletons. The sample consisted of peripheral blood. The receptor set was obtained from a human donor in a cohort sampled during active COVID-19. CDR3s leave out the opening cysteine and the closing phenylalanine or tryptophan.

TRBV4-2	TRBJ1-4	ASSQGHADEKLF
TRBV5-5	TRBJ1-6	ASAAAWDNSPLH
TRBV5-5	TRBJ1-1	ASSSWRRNTEAF
TRBV7-9	TRBJ1-2	ASSTTSPRGDYGYT
TRBV7-8	TRBJ1-4	ASSLVRTGVGDEKLF
TRBV19	TRBJ2-3	ASSRTSGGAEDTQY
TRBV11-3	TRBJ2-7	ASSLVGVYEQY
TRBV3-1/TRBV3-2	TRBJ2-2	ASSRWRSGHNTGELF
TRBV4-2	TRBJ2-5	ASSQQAGGAQETQY
TRBV9	TRBJ1-5	ASSGQGLSNQPQH
TRBV18	TRBJ1-1	ASSPQGTGVGGTEAF
TRBV19	TRBJ1-2	ASSTTGPANYGYT
TRBV5-4	TRBJ2-1	ASRSWGGAYNEQF
TRBV3-1/TRBV3-2	TRBJ1-2	ASSLREGGYT
TRBV4-3	TRBJ1-3	ASSQGDSGNTIY
TRBV5-1	TRBJ2-5	ASSTGTPQETQY
TRBV2	TRBJ1-2	ASSEQGNRYGYT